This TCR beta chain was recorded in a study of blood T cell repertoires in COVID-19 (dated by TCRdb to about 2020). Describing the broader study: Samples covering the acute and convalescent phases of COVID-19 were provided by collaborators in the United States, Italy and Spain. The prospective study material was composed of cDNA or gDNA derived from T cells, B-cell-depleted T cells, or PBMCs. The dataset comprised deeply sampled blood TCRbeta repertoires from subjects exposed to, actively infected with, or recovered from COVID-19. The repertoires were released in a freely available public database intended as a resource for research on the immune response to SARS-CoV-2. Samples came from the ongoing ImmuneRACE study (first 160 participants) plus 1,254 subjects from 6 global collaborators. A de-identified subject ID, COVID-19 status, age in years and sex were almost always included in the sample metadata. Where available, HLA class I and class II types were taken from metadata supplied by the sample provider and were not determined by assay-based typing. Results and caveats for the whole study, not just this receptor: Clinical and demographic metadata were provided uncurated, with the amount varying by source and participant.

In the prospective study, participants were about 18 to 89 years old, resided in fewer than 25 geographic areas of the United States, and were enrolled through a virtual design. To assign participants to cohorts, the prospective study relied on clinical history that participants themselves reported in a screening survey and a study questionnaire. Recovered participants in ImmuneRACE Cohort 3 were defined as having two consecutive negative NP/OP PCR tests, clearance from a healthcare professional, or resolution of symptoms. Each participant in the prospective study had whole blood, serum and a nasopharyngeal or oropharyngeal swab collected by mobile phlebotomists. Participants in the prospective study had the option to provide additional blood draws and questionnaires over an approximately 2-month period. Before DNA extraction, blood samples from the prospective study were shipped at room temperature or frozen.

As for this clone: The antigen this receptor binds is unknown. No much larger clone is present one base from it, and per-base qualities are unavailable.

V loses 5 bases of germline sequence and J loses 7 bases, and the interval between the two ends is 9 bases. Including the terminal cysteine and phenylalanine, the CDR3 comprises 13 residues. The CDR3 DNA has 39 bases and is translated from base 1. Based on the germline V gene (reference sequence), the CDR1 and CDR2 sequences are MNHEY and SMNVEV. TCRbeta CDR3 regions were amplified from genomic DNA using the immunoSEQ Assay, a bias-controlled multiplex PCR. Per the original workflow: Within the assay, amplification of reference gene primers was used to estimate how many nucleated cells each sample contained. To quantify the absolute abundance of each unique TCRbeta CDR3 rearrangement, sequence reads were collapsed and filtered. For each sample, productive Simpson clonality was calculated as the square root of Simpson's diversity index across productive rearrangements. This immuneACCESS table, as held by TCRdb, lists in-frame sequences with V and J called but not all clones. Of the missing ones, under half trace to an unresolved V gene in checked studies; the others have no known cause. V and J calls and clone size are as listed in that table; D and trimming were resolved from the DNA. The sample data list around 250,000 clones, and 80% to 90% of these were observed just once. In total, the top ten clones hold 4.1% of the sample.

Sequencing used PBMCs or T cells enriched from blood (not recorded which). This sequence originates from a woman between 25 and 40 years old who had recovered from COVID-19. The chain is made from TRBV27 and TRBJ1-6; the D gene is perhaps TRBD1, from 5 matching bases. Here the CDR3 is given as CASSDTGNSPLHF. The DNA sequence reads TGTGCCAGCAGTGACACAGGAAATTCACCCCTCCACTTT.